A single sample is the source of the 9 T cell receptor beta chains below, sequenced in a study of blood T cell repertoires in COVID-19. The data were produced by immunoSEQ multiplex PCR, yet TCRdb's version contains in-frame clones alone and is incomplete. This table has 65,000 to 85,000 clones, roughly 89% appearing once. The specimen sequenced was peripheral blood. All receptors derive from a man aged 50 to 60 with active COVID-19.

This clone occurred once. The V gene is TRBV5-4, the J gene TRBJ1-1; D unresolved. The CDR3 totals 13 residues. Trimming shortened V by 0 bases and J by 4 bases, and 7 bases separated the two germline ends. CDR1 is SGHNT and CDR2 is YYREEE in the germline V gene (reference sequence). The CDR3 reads CASSLGRATEAFF. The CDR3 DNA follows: TGTGCCAGCAGCTTGGGGAGAGCCACTGAAGCTTTCTTT.

The DNA for the CDR3 is TGTGCCAGCAGCCAAGATCTCGGCGGGACAGGGAGTCAGCCCCAGCATTTT. This gives the protein CASSQDLGGTGSQPQHF. The chain combines TRBV3-1 (or the pseudogene TRBV3-2) with TRBJ1-5, with 9 bases aligning to TRBD1. Losses at the gene ends were 0 bases for V and 6 bases for J; bases not matched to a gene: 9. CDR1 LGHDT and CDR2 YNNKEL come from the germline V gene (reference sequence). There are 17 residues in the CDR3.

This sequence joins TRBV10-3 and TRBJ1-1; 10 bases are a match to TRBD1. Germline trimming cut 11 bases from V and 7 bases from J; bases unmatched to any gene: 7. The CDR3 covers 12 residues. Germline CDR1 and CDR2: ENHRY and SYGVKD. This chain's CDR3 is CASGQGEGEAFF. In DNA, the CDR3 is TGTGCCTCAGGACAGGGGGAAGGTGAAGCTTTCTTT.

The CDR3 bases are TGTGCCAGTAGTCCCCAGGGGACCAGGGAGACCCAGTACTTC. Protein product: CASSPQGTRETQYF. The chain has TRBV19 and TRBJ2-5; TRBD1 might be the D (6 bases). The V gene lost 5 bases and the J gene lost 5 bases, with 15 bases spanning the gap. Looked up from germline, CDR1 is LNHDA and CDR2 is SQIVND (reference sequence). The length of the CDR3 is 14 residues.

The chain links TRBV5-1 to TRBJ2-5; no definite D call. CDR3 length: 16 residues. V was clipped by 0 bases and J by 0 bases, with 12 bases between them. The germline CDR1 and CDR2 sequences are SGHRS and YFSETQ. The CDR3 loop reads CASSLAGGSHQETQYF. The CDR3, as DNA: TGCGCCAGCAGCTTGGCCGGCGGCAGCCACCAAGAGACCCAGTACTTC.

CDR3 sequence (DNA): TGTGCCAGCAGCGGCCGGGACAGGGGGCTTGGGGGCTACACCTTC. It translates to CASSGRDRGLGGYTF. The chain is built from TRBV9 and TRBJ1-2; 12 nucleotides align to TRBD1. Germline CDR1 SGDLS, CDR2 YYNGEE. J lost 8 bases, V lost 3 bases, and 8 bases had no gene match. The CDR3 has 15 amino acids.

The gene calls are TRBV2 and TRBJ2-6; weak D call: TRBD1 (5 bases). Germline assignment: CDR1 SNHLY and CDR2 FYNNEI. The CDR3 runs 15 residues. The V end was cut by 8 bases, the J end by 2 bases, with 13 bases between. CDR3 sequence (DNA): TGTGCCAGCTGGGGCAGCCAAACTGGGGCCAACGTCCTGACTTTC. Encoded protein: CASWGSQTGANVLTF.

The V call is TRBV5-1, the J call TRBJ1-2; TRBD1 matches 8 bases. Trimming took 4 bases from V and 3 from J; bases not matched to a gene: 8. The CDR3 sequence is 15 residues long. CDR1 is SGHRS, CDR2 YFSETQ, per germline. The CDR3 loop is CASSLGQAQDYGYTF. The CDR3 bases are TGCGCCAGCAGCCTGGGACAGGCCCAGGACTATGGCTACACCTTC.

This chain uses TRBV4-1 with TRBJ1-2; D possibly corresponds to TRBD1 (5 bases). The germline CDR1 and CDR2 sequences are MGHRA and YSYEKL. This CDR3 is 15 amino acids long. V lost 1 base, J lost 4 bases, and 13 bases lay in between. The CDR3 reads CASSQVGGAGYGYTF. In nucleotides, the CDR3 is TGCGCCAGCAGCCAAGTAGGAGGGGCCGGCTATGGCTACACCTTC.